A single sample is the source of the 4 T cell receptor beta chains below, sequenced in a study of somatic mutations in cytotoxic T cells in rheumatoid arthritis. Generated by immunoSEQ multiplex PCR, the TCRdb table keeps only in-frame clones and is missing some. This sample has approximately 17,000 clones; about three quarters occur once, and the top ten carry under 5.5%. Input material: CD8+ T cells sorted from blood. The source of these receptors is an adult with rheumatoid arthritis.

The chain has TRBV7-3 and TRBJ2-7; the D gene is possibly TRBD2 (6 bases). This CDR3 contains 13 residues. V lost 3 bases and J lost 6, with 12 bases in between. Germline V gene sequence: CDR1 SGHTA, CDR2 FQGTGA. The CDR3 spells CASSFVGTGEQYF. CDR3 nucleotides: TGTGCCAGCAGCTTCGTAGGGACTGGCGAGCAGTACTTC.

This chain connects TRBV9 to TRBJ1-5; D gene unclear. There are 13 residues in the CDR3. V was clipped by 3 bases and J by 7 bases, with 11 bases between them. CDR1 SGDLS and CDR2 YYNGEE come from the germline V gene. DNA of the CDR3: TGTGCCAGCAGCGGGAGCACCGGGCAGCCCCAGCATTTT. As protein: CASSGSTGQPQHF.

This clone was observed a single time. The rearrangement joins TRBV6-5 to TRBJ2-7; D remains ambiguous. The V gene lost 5 bases and the J gene lost 0 bases, with 8 bases spanning the gap. The germline gives CDR1 MNHEY, CDR2 SVGAGI. The CDR3 has 13 residues. This CDR3 reads CASSISTSYEQYF. The DNA of the CDR3 is TGTGCCAGCAGTATCTCGACCTCCTACGAGCAGTACTTC.

The J gene is TRBJ2-5, the V gene TRBV10-3, with TRBD2 matching over 8 bases. The germline V gene has CDR1 ENHRY and CDR2 SYGVKD. The CDR3 consists of 13 residues. J lost 1 base, V lost 10 bases, and 5 bases had no gene match. CDR3 residues: CATQGTSQETQYF. The CDR3 nucleotides are TGTGCCACGCAGGGGACTAGCCAAGAGACCCAGTACTTC.